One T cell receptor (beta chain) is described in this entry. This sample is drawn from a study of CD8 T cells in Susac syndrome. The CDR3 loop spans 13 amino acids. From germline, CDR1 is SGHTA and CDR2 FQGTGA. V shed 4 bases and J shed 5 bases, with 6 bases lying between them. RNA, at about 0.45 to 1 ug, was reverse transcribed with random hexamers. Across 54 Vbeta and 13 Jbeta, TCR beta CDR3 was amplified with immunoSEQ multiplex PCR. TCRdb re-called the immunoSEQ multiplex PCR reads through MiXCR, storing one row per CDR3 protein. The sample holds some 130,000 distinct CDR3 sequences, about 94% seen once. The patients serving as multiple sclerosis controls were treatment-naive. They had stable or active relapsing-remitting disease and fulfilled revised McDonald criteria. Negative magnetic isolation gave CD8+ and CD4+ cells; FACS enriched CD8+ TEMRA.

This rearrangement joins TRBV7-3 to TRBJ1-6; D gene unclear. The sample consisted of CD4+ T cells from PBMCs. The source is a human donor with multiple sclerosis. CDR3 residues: CASSSDNNSPLHF. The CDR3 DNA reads TGTGCCAGCAGCTCGGATAATAATTCACCCCTCCACTTT.